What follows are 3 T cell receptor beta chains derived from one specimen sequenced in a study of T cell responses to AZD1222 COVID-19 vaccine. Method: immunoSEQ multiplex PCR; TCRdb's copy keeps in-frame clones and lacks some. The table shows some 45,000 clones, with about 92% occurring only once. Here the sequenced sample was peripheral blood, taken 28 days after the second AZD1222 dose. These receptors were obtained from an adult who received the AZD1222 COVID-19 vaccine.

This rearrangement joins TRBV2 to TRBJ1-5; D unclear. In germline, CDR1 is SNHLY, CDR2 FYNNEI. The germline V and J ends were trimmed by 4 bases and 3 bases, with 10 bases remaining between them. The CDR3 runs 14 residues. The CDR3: CASSAAVNNQPQHF. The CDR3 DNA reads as TGTGCCAGCAGTGCGGCGGTGAACAATCAGCCCCAGCATTTT. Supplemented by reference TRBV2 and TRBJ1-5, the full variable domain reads EPEVTQTPSHQVTQMGQEVILRCVPISNHLYFYWYRQILGQKVEFLVSFYNNEISEKSEIFDDQFSVERPDGSNFTLKIRSTKLEDSAMYFCASSAAVNNQPQHFGDGTRLSIL.

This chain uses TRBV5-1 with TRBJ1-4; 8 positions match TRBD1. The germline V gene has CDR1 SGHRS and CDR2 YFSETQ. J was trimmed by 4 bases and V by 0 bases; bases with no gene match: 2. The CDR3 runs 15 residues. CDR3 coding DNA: TGCGCCAGCAGCTTGGCCGGACAGGGTAATGAAAAACTGTTTTTT. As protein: CASSLAGQGNEKLFF.

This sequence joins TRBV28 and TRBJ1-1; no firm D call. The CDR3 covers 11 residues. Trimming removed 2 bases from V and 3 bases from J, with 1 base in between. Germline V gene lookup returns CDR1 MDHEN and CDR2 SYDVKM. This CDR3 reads CASSLHTEAFF. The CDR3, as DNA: TGTGCCAGCAGTTTACACACTGAAGCTTTCTTT.